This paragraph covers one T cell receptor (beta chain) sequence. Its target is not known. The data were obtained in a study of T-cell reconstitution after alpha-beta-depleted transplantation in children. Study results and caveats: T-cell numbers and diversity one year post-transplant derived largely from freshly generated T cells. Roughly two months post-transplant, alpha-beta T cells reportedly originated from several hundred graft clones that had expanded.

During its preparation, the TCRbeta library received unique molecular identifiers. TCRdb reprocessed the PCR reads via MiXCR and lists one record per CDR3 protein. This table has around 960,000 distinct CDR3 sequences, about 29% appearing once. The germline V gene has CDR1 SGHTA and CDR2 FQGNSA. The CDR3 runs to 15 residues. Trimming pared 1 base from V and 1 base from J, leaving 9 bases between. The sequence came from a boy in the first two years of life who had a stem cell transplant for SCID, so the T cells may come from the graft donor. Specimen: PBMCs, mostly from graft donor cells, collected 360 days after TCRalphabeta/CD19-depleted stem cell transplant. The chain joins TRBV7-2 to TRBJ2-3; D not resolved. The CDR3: CASSLVGRGTDTQYF. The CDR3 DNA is TGTGCCAGCAGCTTAGTGGGAAGGGGCACAGATACGCAGTATTTT.